Listed below are T cell receptor beta chains from one sample, sequenced in a study of T cell responses to AZD1222 COVID-19 vaccine. Clones were sequenced by immunoSEQ multiplex PCR, and TCRdb holds only the in-frame ones, with some missing. The sample yields 95,000 to 100,000 clones, around 87% seen once. The sequencing here drew on peripheral blood, taken 28 days after the second AZD1222 dose. These receptors all come from an adult who received the AZD1222 COVID-19 vaccine. CDR3s leave out the opening cysteine and the closing phenylalanine or tryptophan. The order of the fields is V gene, J gene, CDR3 protein.

V: TRBV5-1; J: TRBJ2-3; CDR3: ASSFDSDATDTQY
V: TRBV27; J: TRBJ2-7; CDR3: ASSFPGFPYEQY
V: TRBV7-6; J: TRBJ1-3; CDR3: ASSLGMVTLGNTIY
V: TRBV5-6; J: TRBJ2-5; CDR3: ASSLEGGQETQY
V: TRBV4-1; J: TRBJ1-3; CDR3: ASSHRGGTIY
V: TRBV9; J: TRBJ1-6; CDR3: ASSVAGNTNSPLH
V: TRBV2; J: TRBJ2-5; CDR3: ASSVQGGDQETQY
V: TRBV4-3; J: TRBJ2-7; CDR3: ASSHSGTSSSHRY
V: TRBV27; J: TRBJ1-6; CDR3: ASGFIDSPLH
V: TRBV25-1; J: TRBJ1-6; CDR3: ASSVSLANSPLH
V: TRBV5-6; J: TRBJ2-7; CDR3: ASSLIGEQY
V: TRBV5-1; J: TRBJ2-7; CDR3: ASSLAGTGDEQY
V: TRBV29-1; J: TRBJ2-5; CDR3: SVSLDRGQETQY
V: TRBV10-3; J: TRBJ2-7; CDR3: AISEGRAGEQY
V: TRBV12-3/TRBV12-4; J: TRBJ2-5; CDR3: ASSLGQAKY
V: TRBV9; J: TRBJ2-2; CDR3: ASSAGQGDTGELF
V: TRBV7-3; J: TRBJ2-7; CDR3: ASSPTSGRALGEQY
V: TRBV7-3; J: TRBJ2-1; CDR3: ASSLRGERPDEQF
V: TRBV19; J: TRBJ2-7; CDR3: ASSPTGSSYEQY
V: TRBV19; J: TRBJ1-3; CDR3: ASSMGPEGNTIY
V: TRBV19; J: TRBJ2-6; CDR3: ASSPRGVSGANVLT
V: TRBV4-2; J: TRBJ2-7; CDR3: ASSVGQGSYEQY
V: TRBV7-9; J: TRBJ1-1; CDR3: ASSLPFPGPLWAF
V: TRBV5-4; J: TRBJ2-7; CDR3: ASSTGLVYEQY
V: TRBV5-1; J: TRBJ1-5; CDR3: ASSSGQGNQPQH
V: TRBV27; J: TRBJ2-7; CDR3: ASSSQAYEQY
V: TRBV10-3; J: TRBJ1-5; CDR3: AISEGVYNQPQH
V: TRBV5-1; J: TRBJ2-6; CDR3: ASSPGGGNVLT
V: TRBV27; J: TRBJ1-6; CDR3: ASSPQGGDNSPLH
V: TRBV7-3; J: TRBJ1-5; CDR3: ASSENGGVNQPQH
V: TRBV21-1; J: TRBJ2-7; CDR3: ASITQGRQREQY
V: TRBV28; J: TRBJ2-7; CDR3: ASRGDRGQYEQY
V: TRBV5-4; J: TRBJ2-6; CDR3: ASSSESGANVLT
V: TRBV27; J: TRBJ1-2; CDR3: ASSPRTAGASGYT
V: TRBV27; J: TRBJ1-2; CDR3: ASSGGQFYGYT
V: TRBV9; J: TRBJ1-2; CDR3: ASSELLDRAYGYT
V: TRBV11-2; J: TRBJ1-5; CDR3: ASSRSGQVNQPQH
V: TRBV6-5; J: TRBJ2-7; CDR3: ASSYSGQGSYEQY
V: TRBV10-1; J: TRBJ2-3; CDR3: ASSGAGRTDTQY
V: TRBV7-9; J: TRBJ1-6; CDR3: ASSFGPGTGYHSPLH
V: TRBV7-9; J: TRBJ1-2; CDR3: ASSRTAGLDYGYT
V: TRBV5-4; J: TRBJ2-1; CDR3: ASSLDSGGQF
V: TRBV27; J: TRBJ1-2; CDR3: ASGMRGLNYGYT
V: TRBV3-1/TRBV3-2; J: TRBJ2-2; CDR3: ASSQGLAGATGELF
V: TRBV2; J: TRBJ1-2; CDR3: ASRGRFYGYT
V: TRBV5-6; J: TRBJ2-1; CDR3: ASSGDRGNEQF
V: TRBV19; J: TRBJ1-4; CDR3: ATSGQEEKLF